This T cell receptor (beta chain) stems from a study of T cells after yellow fever vaccination. The germline V gene has CDR1 SGHRS and CDR2 YFSETQ. J gave up 5 bases and V 0 bases, and 6 bases lay outside the gene matches. The CDR3 runs 15 residues. In its sample, this clonotype was seen many times. TCRdb reanalysed the 5' RACE reads using MiXCR and keeps one entry per CDR3 protein. The sample holds some 320,000 distinct CDR3 sequences, roughly 4.3% seen once. The material sequenced was PBMCs, taken 15 days after the yellow fever booster vaccination. The chain uses TRBV5-1 and TRBJ2-7, with TRBD1 matching over 9 bases. This receptor was taken from a man younger than 30 who received the YFV17D yellow fever vaccine. The CDR3: CASSLDGTGYDEQYF. Written as DNA, the CDR3 is TGCGCCAGCAGCTTGGACGGGACAGGGTACGACGAGCAGTACTTC. The variable domain in full, completed from reference TRBV5-1 and TRBJ2-7, reads KAGVTQTPRYLIKTRGQQVTLSCSPISGHRSVSWYQQTPGQGLQFLFEYFSETQRNKGNFPGRFSGRQFSNSRSEMNVSTLELGDSALYLCASSLDGTGYDEQYFGPGTRLTVT.